This passage covers 7 T cell receptor beta chains from one sample sequenced in a study of identical twins. MiXCR, applied by TCRdb to the 5' RACE reads, yields one record per CDR3 protein. The sample yields roughly 720,000 distinct CDR3 sequences, about 18% seen once. These same data were also listed under a study on T cells expressing NK-cell markers.

Sequencing was performed on PBMCs. Receptors originate from a woman between 18 and 29 years old in good health.

This clonotype was detected a few times. The V gene is TRBV18, the J gene TRBJ2-4, with D hard to call. V was pared by 2 bases and J by 0 bases, with 11 bases between. Per germline, CDR1 KGHSH and CDR2 LQKENI. This CDR3 comprises 16 residues. CDR3 bases: TGTGCCAGCTCACCAACAATGACGGTAGCCAAAAACATTCAGTACTTC. This sequence encodes CASSPTMTVAKNIQYF.

This clonotype was seen a few times. This chain joins TRBV10-2 and TRBJ2-1; possible D gene TRBD2, 6 bases. Germline CDR1 is WSHSY and CDR2 is SAAADI. The CDR3 loop spans 16 amino acids. Trimming cost V 8 bases and J 4 bases, with 21 bases left between them. The CDR3 spells CASLGGGLATYNEQFF. The DNA for the CDR3 is TGCGCCAGCCTCGGGGGTGGCCTAGCGACATACAATGAGCAGTTCTTC.

The gene calls are TRBV20-1 and TRBJ2-1, with 7 bases that match TRBD2. The germline CDR1 and CDR2 sequences are DFQATT and SNEGSKA (reference sequence). The CDR3 spans 15 residues. The junction had 9 bases not matched to a gene; V was cut back by 6 bases and J by 1 base. CDR3 in DNA: TGCAGTGCCACACTAGCGAGGACTTCCTACAATGAGCAGTTCTTC. Protein product: CSATLARTSYNEQFF.

The chain couples TRBV5-6 to TRBJ2-5; 8 bases map to TRBD2. The CDR3 is 17 amino acids. With V trimmed by 3 bases and J by 2 bases, 12 bases remained unmatched. CDR1 and CDR2 from the germline V gene are SGHDT and YYEEEE. The CDR3 loop is CASSWGGPGLVQETQYF. The CDR3 region has the DNA TGTGCCAGCAGCTGGGGTGGACCGGGACTAGTACAAGAGACCCAGTACTTC. Looking up the rest from reference TRBV5-6 and TRBJ2-5 gives the full variable domain: DAGVTQSPTHLIKTRGQQVTLRCSPKSGHDTVSWYQQALGQGPQFIFQYYEEEERQRGNFPDRFSGHQFPNYSSELNVNALLLGDSALYLCASSWGGPGLVQETQYFGPGTRLLVL.

In its sample, this clonotype was seen a few times. This chain links TRBV29-1 with TRBJ2-7, with 8 bases lining up with TRBD2. Trimming removed 6 bases from V and 2 bases from J; junction bases left unmatched: 6. Per germline, CDR1 SQVTM and CDR2 ANQGSEA. This CDR3 comprises 13 residues. CDR3 residues: CSVVAGLAYEQYF. CDR3 bases: TGCAGCGTCGTAGCGGGACTAGCCTACGAGCAGTACTTC.

The V and J genes are TRBV9 and TRBJ2-7, with 12 positions matching TRBD1. This CDR3 has 16 amino acids. Trimming removed 3 bases from V and 5 bases from J; junction bases left unmatched: 9. Germline CDR1 is SGDLS and CDR2 is YYNGEE. CDR3 nucleotide sequence: TGTGCCAGCAGCGCAGGAGAGGGACAGGGGGCCCACGAGCAGTACTTC. This translates into CASSAGEGQGAHEQYF.

This clonotype appeared many times. V gene TRBV4-3 combines with J gene TRBJ2-2; no firm D call. Trimming removed 0 bases at V and 1 base at J, with 15 bases between. Germline V gene sequence: CDR1 LGHNA, CDR2 YSLEER. This CDR3 has 18 residues. As DNA, the CDR3 is TGCGCCAGCAGCCAAGATGAGGTTGGCAGGCAGAACACCGGGGAGCTGTTTTTT. Amino acid sequence: CASSQDEVGRQNTGELFF.